This note documents a single TCR beta chain sequence. Its specificity is not known. Germline CDR1 is LGHNA and CDR2 is YNFKEQ. V lost 0 bases and J 4 bases, leaving 10 bases between the germline ends. The CDR3 covers 15 residues. Sequencing was performed with immunoSEQ multiplex PCR; in TCRdb, only in-frame clones are kept and a portion is missing. The profile shows tens of thousands of clones, about 90% of them singletons. The sample comes from a study of OX40 agonist ivuxolimab in advanced cancers. Study-level results: Both blood CD4+ and CD8+ T cells showed clonal growth by week 6 at 0.1 to 3.0 mg/kg. In general, CD8+ T cells held more expanded clones than CD4+ did, on average. Low normalized T-cell clonal expansion also characterized some of the nonresponders.

The sample here was CD4+ or CD8+ T cells sorted from blood, taken in a trial of the OX40 agonist ivuxolimab. The TCR was taken from an adult with an advanced solid tumor such as melanoma, head and neck, liver or kidney cancer. The J gene is TRBJ1-5, the V gene TRBV4-2; D perhaps matches TRBD1 (5 bases). The CDR3 nucleotides read TGTGCCAGCAGCCAAGAAGAAGACAGTAATCAGCCCCAGCATTTT. This gives the protein CASSQEEDSNQPQHF.